This entry lists 10 T cell receptor beta chains sequenced from one sample in a study of blood T cell repertoires in COVID-19. Sequenced by immunoSEQ multiplex PCR; TCRdb stores in-frame clones only, minus some. The data show about 51,000 clones, 82% seen once. The material sequenced was peripheral blood. Source of these receptors: a human donor with acute or convalescent COVID-19. The donor label of this sample is uncertain.

V gene TRBV20-1 combines with J gene TRBJ1-3, with D unresolved. CDR1 and CDR2 from the germline V gene are DFQATT and SNEGSKA (reference sequence). Trimming cost V 3 bases and J 1 base, with 16 bases left between them. The CDR3 is 16 residues long. This CDR3 reads CSASDGVLLSGNTIYF. The CDR3 DNA follows: TGCAGTGCTAGTGACGGGGTACTCTTATCTGGAAACACCATATATTTT.

The chain has TRBV4-3 and TRBJ1-2; 9 positions agree with TRBD1. After removal of 1 base from V and 1 base from J, the junction contained 1 base not matched to a gene. This CDR3 is built from 15 residues. CDR1 is LGHNA, CDR2 YSLEER, per germline. The CDR3 region is CASSQGDRVNYGYTF. The CDR3 coding sequence is TGCGCCAGCAGCCAAGGGGACAGGGTTAACTATGGCTACACCTTC.

The rearrangement links TRBV28 to TRBJ2-1; D is possibly TRBD2 (6 bases). This CDR3 is 13 amino acids long. Germline V CDR1 and CDR2: MDHEN, SYDVKM. V was trimmed by 6 bases and J by 9 bases, leaving 15 bases between them. CDR3 amino acids: CASSPRLVVEQFF. DNA of the CDR3: TGTGCCAGCAGCCCCCGACTAGTAGTTGAGCAGTTCTTC.

A few counts support this clone. This chain uses TRBV3-1 (or the pseudogene TRBV3-2) with TRBJ1-1; D unclear. The CDR3 sequence is 11 residues long. Trimming cost V 6 bases and J 5 bases, with 7 bases left between them. Germline values: CDR1 LGHDT, CDR2 YNNKEL (reference sequence). The CDR3 DNA reads as TGTGCCAGCAGGGGCGCGACTGAAGCTTTCTTT. This translates into CASRGATEAFF.

The chain combines TRBV28 with TRBJ1-2; no definite D call. The CDR3 is made up of 11 amino acids. Germline V gives CDR1 MDHEN, CDR2 SYDVKM. The V and J ends lost 4 bases and 5 bases respectively, with 5 bases between them. CDR3 coding DNA: TGTGCCAGCAGTTCCGAGTATGGCTACACCTTC. It codes for CASSSEYGYTF.

V and J are TRBV19 and TRBJ2-6, with D hard to call. The germline V gene encodes CDR1 LNHDA and CDR2 SQIVND (reference sequence). This CDR3 has 13 residues. V shed 5 bases and J shed 3 bases, with 5 bases lying between them. CDR3 DNA sequence: TGTGCCAGTAGTTCTAGTGGGGCCAACGTCCTGACTTTC. Translating it yields CASSSSGANVLTF.

The V and J genes are TRBV21-1 and TRBJ2-5; the listed D gene, TRBD1, was not tested against the DNA. TRBV21-1 has pseudogene status. This CDR3 has 12 residues. CDR3 nucleotides: TGTGCCAGCGGACAGGGGGGAGAGACCCAGTACTTC. Translation: CASGQGGETQYF.

The chain uses TRBV12-5 and TRBJ1-5; tentatively, D is TRBD1 (6 bases). Trimming took 6 bases from V and 8 from J, leaving 14 bases between them. The CDR3 is made up of 13 amino acids. In germline, CDR1 is LGHNT, CDR2 FRNRAP. CDR3 loop: CASGQGFWEPQHF. CDR3 coding DNA: TGTGCTAGTGGCCAGGGGTTTTGGGAGCCCCAGCATTTT.

The chain is built from TRBV9 and TRBJ1-1; D uncertain. The CDR3 covers 16 residues. Trimming took off 0 bases at V and 0 bases at J, with 12 bases between the two ends. Germline CDR1 SGDLS, CDR2 YYNGEE. Here the CDR3 reads CASSVGTGGLNTEAFF. CDR3 nucleotides: TGTGCCAGCAGCGTAGGGACGGGAGGTCTGAACACTGAAGCTTTCTTT.

The V call is TRBV12-5, the J call TRBJ1-3, with a possible D match to TRBD1 (6 bases). CDR3 length: 14 residues. The V and J ends lost 5 bases and 6 bases respectively, with 14 bases between them. From germline, CDR1 is LGHNT and CDR2 FRNRAP. The CDR3 region has the DNA TGTGCTAGTGGTCCAAGGACAGACCCAAACACCATATATTTT. This encodes CASGPRTDPNTIYF. The complete variable domain, with remaining parts taken from reference TRBV12-5 and TRBJ1-3, reads DARVTQTPRHKVTEMGQEVTMRCQPILGHNTVFWYRQTMMQGLELLAYFRNRAPLDDSGMPKDRFSAEMPDATLATLKIQPSEPRDSAVYFCASGPRTDPNTIYFGEGSWLTVV.